One sample yielded the 23 T cell receptor beta chains listed below, sequenced in a study of neoadjuvant anti-PD-1 for oral cavity cancer. Some clones are missing from TCRdb's copy, which holds only in-frame ones; the method was immunoSEQ multiplex PCR. This sample has some 15,000 clones, with 67% found just once. Sequencing was performed on PBMCs, taken before nivolumab (anti-PD-1) treatment. The receptor set was obtained from a person between 40 and 79 years old with oral cavity squamous cell carcinoma.

The chain recombines TRBV19 with TRBJ1-4; 7 nucleotides agree with TRBD1. The germline V gene encodes CDR1 LNHDA and CDR2 SQIVND (reference sequence). The CDR3 length is 15 residues. V lost 6 bases, J lost 7 bases, and 11 bases stayed unmatched. Here the CDR3 reads CASRPRGREGEKLFF. CDR3 nucleotide sequence: TGTGCCAGTAGGCCTAGGGGGCGCGAAGGTGAAAAACTGTTTTTT.

This clone has a single count. The CDR3 coding sequence is TGCAGCGCCTCAGGGGGTCGCAATCAGCCCCAGCATTTT. It codes for CSASGGRNQPQHF. The V and J genes are TRBV29-1 and TRBJ1-5; 7 nucleotides match TRBD1. The germline gives CDR1 SQVTM, CDR2 ANQGSEA. After removal of 7 bases from V and 2 bases from J, the junction contained 5 bases not matched to a gene. The CDR3 sequence is 13 residues long.

The chain uses TRBV28 and TRBJ1-1; perhaps TRBD1 as D (5 bases). The length of the CDR3 is 13 residues. Trimming shortened V by 5 bases and J by 4 bases, and 11 bases separated the two germline ends. From germline, CDR1 is MDHEN and CDR2 SYDVKM. CDR3 in amino acids: CASSKGVATEAFF. For the CDR3, the DNA is TGTGCCAGCAGTAAAGGGGTTGCCACTGAAGCTTTCTTT. Drawing the rest from reference TRBV28 and TRBJ1-1, the complete variable domain is DVKVTQSSRYLVKRTGEKVFLECVQDMDHENMFWYRQDPGLGLRLIYFSYDVKMKEKGDIPEGYSVSREKKERFSLILESASTNQTSMYLCASSKGVATEAFFGQGTRLTVV.

V usage is TRBV29-1 and J usage is TRBJ2-7; 8 positions agree with TRBD1. The V and J ends lost 7 bases and 3 bases, in that order; junction bases with no gene match: 5. The CDR3 is 12 residues long. Germline V gene lookup returns CDR1 SQVTM and CDR2 ANQGSEA. CDR3: CSAGQDYYEQYF. The DNA for the CDR3 is TGCAGCGCGGGACAGGACTACTACGAGCAGTACTTC.

This clone appeared a few times. The chain has TRBV6-1 and TRBJ1-4, with D possibly matching TRBD1 (6 bases). The CDR3 extends over 15 amino acids. Germline CDR1 MNHNS, CDR2 SASEGT. Between the trimmed V and J ends, which lost 6 bases and 5 bases, there was a span of 16 bases. The CDR3 spells CASRDGTTRNEKLFF. Written as DNA, the CDR3 is TGTGCCAGCAGAGATGGGACAACTCGAAATGAAAAACTGTTTTTT.

J is TRBJ2-1 and V is TRBV6-5; D is ambiguous. Germline V lookup: CDR1 MNHEY, CDR2 SVGAGI. With 0 bases removed from V and 6 bases from J, the gap between germline ends came to 12 bases. The CDR3 runs 15 residues. The CDR3 sequence: CASSYSFTQPNEQFF. The CDR3 nucleotides read TGTGCCAGCAGTTACTCTTTTACTCAACCCAATGAGCAGTTCTTC.

The rearrangement joins TRBV30 to TRBJ2-1, with TRBD2 matching over 9 bases. The CDR3 has 13 residues. CDR1 and CDR2 (germline): GTSNPN, SVGIG (reference sequence). The J segment lost 14 bases and the V segment lost 3 bases, leaving 11 bases of the junction unmatched. The CDR3 DNA is TGTGCCTGGAGCGGGCTAGCGGGATCGAGAGAGTTCTTC. Amino acids: CAWSGLAGSREFF.

This clone showed up just once. The chain links TRBV7-6 to TRBJ1-4, with D possibly TRBD1 on 5 matching bases. The germline V and J ends were trimmed by 1 base and 2 bases, with 8 bases remaining between them. There are 15 residues in the CDR3. CDR1 and CDR2 from the germline V gene are SGHVS and FNYEAQ. The CDR3 is CASSLGRGTNEKLFF. CDR3 DNA sequence: TGTGCCAGCAGCTTAGGCCGGGGGACTAATGAAAAACTGTTTTTT.

V and J are TRBV6-5 and TRBJ2-7, with TRBD2 matching 7 bases. Germline V gene lookup returns CDR1 MNHEY and CDR2 SVGAGI. The CDR3 runs 13 residues. The V segment lost 7 bases and the J segment 2 bases; nucleotides outside the gene matches: 5. The DNA for the CDR3 is TGTGCCAGCAAAGCGGGACCCACCTACGAGCAGTACTTC. Translating gives CASKAGPTYEQYF.

The chain employs TRBV9 and TRBJ2-7; TRBD1 matches 7 bases. The CDR3 consists of 15 residues. V shed 4 bases, J shed 1 base, and the junction held 8 bases outside the gene matches. CDR1 is SGDLS and CDR2 is YYNGEE in the germline V gene. As DNA, the CDR3 is TGTGCCAGCAGCATTTGGGACAGAATTTCCTACGAGCAGTACTTC. This gives the protein CASSIWDRISYEQYF.

In its sample, this clone was seen a few times. The chain uses TRBV5-1 and TRBJ2-2, with 7 bases lining up with TRBD1. J was trimmed by 3 bases and V by 0 bases; bases with no gene match: 5. Germline lookup yields CDR1 SGHRS and CDR2 YFSETQ. There are 16 residues in the CDR3. CDR3 nucleotides: TGCGCCAGCAGCTTGGAAGGGGGCTGGGACACCGGGGAGCTGTTTTTT. This sequence encodes CASSLEGGWDTGELFF.

The genes are TRBV2 and TRBJ2-2; D may be TRBD2 (6 bases). The CDR3 has 14 amino acids. Trimming left V 7 bases short and J 1 base short, with 10 bases between. The germline V gene has CDR1 SNHLY and CDR2 FYNNEI. CDR3: CASIREVNTGELFF. CDR3 bases: TGTGCCAGCATCAGGGAGGTGAACACCGGGGAGCTGTTTTTT.

The sample holds a few counts of this clone. The chain employs TRBV5-1 and TRBJ1-3, with D possibly matching TRBD1 (6 bases). CDR3 size: 13 residues. Germline V gene data show CDR1 as SGHRS and CDR2 as YFSETQ. Trimming removed 4 bases from V and 4 bases from J, with 9 bases in between. CDR3 protein: CASSDGQGNTIYF. As DNA, the CDR3 is TGCGCCAGCAGCGACGGACAGGGAAACACCATATATTTT.

The rearrangement uses TRBV7-2 and TRBJ1-2, with D possibly matching TRBD1 (6 bases). Trimming left V 1 base short and J 7 bases short, with 7 bases between. This CDR3 contains 12 residues. Per germline, CDR1 SGHTA and CDR2 FQGNSA. The DNA for the CDR3 is TGTGCCAGCAGCTTAGACAGGGTTGGCTACACCTTC. It specifies CASSLDRVGYTF.

This chain joins TRBV7-2 and TRBJ2-3, with D possibly matching TRBD1 (6 bases). The CDR3 extends over 16 amino acids. Germline assignment: CDR1 SGHTA and CDR2 FQGNSA. Trimming cost V 0 bases and J 1 base, with 11 bases left between them. CDR3 nucleotides: TGTGCCAGCAGCTTAGCCATACAGGGCGGCACAGATACGCAGTATTTT. It translates to CASSLAIQGGTDTQYF.

This chain links TRBV25-1 with TRBJ2-7, with TRBD2 matching over 12 bases. The length of the CDR3 is 15 residues. Trimming at V came to 5 bases and at J to 7 bases, leaving 9 bases not matched to a gene. Germline CDR1 MGHDK, CDR2 SYGVNS. CDR3: CASSSWTSGKDEQYF. The CDR3 nucleotides read TGTGCCAGCAGTTCTTGGACTAGCGGGAAAGATGAGCAGTACTTC.

This chain links TRBV7-8 with TRBJ2-5, with D unresolved. The CDR3 runs 14 residues. V lost 1 base, J lost 2 bases, and 8 bases lay in between. Germline assignment: CDR1 SGHVS and CDR2 FQNEAQ. The CDR3 region is CASSLGRAQETQYF. In DNA form, the CDR3 reads TGTGCCAGCAGCTTAGGTAGGGCACAAGAGACCCAGTACTTC.

The sample holds a few counts of this clone. The CDR3 DNA is TGTGCCAGCAGCCGCGAGGGACAGGCCGCGACTCAGCCCCAGCATTTT. Its translation: CASSREGQAATQPQHF. The chain couples TRBV7-2 to TRBJ1-5; 8 bases match TRBD1. Germline assignment: CDR1 SGHTA and CDR2 FQGNSA. This CDR3 has 16 residues. The V and J ends lost 5 bases and 6 bases, in that order; junction bases with no gene match: 12.

The rearrangement joins TRBV6-5 to TRBJ2-7; 7 bases match TRBD2. The CDR3 contains 15 residues. V trimming: 0 bases; J trimming: 4 bases; junction bases outside the gene matches: 6. Germline loops: CDR1 MNHEY, CDR2 SVGAGI. Here the CDR3 DNA reads TGTGCCAGCAGTTACTCGACTAGCATGGGATACGAGCAGTACTTC. This sequence encodes CASSYSTSMGYEQYF.

The chain is built from TRBV15 and TRBJ1-1, with D perhaps matching TRBD1 (5 bases). Germline loops: CDR1 LNHNV, CDR2 YYDKDF (reference sequence). CDR3 size: 15 residues. Trimming stripped 3 bases from V and 1 base from J, with 12 bases between. The CDR3 DNA is TGTGCCACCAGCAGCGGCAGGGTATGGAACACTGAAGCTTTCTTT. Translation gives CATSSGRVWNTEAFF. Filled out from reference TRBV15 and TRBJ1-1, the complete variable domain reads DAMVIQNPRYQVTQFGKPVTLSCSQTLNHNVMYWYQQKSSQAPKLLFHYYDKDFNNEADTPDNFQSRRPNTSFCFLDIRSPGLGDTAMYLCATSSGRVWNTEAFFGQGTRLTVV.

This rearrangement joins TRBV6-1 to TRBJ2-6; no reliable D call. The CDR3 length is 17 residues. CDR1 and CDR2 (germline): MNHNS, SASEGT. Trimming shortened V by 1 base and J by 0 bases, and 10 bases separated the two germline ends. CDR3 in DNA: TGTGCCAGCAGTGAAGTTCAGACATACTCTGGGGCCAACGTCCTGACTTTC. This translates into CASSEVQTYSGANVLTF.

J is TRBJ1-1 and V is TRBV7-6; D is uncertain. Germline CDR1 and CDR2: SGHVS and FNYEAQ. The CDR3 is 14 residues long. The V end lost 5 bases, the J end lost 6 bases, and 16 bases lay between the germline ends. The CDR3, as DNA: TGTGCCAGCAGCCTCGAGGCGGGGAAGGCTGAAGCTTTCTTT. It yields the protein CASSLEAGKAEAFF.

This clone occurred a few times. This chain links TRBV7-9 with TRBJ2-5; possible D gene TRBD1, 6 bases. There are 13 residues in the CDR3. V lost 5 bases and J lost 4, with 11 bases in between. Germline CDR1 reads SEHNR; CDR2 reads FQNEAQ (reference sequence). This CDR3 is CASSTQGAETQYF. As DNA, the CDR3 is TGTGCCAGCAGCACACAGGGAGCAGAGACCCAGTACTTC.